This T cell receptor beta chain was retrieved from a study of T cell responses to AZD1222 COVID-19 vaccine. The CDR3 runs 14 residues. Trimming removed 4 bases from V and 6 bases from J, with 16 bases in between. Germline V gene data show CDR1 as MNHEY and CDR2 as SVGEGT. Profiled with immunoSEQ multiplex PCR; TCRdb holds only in-frame clones, not every one. The sample contains under 150,000 clones, approximately 85% of which appear only once. This sequence was found in an adult who received the MenACWY meningococcal vaccine as a control. The V call is TRBV6-2 or TRBV6-3, the J call TRBJ2-7; the D gene is possibly TRBD2 (5 bases). The specimen was peripheral blood, collected 28 days after the second dose of the MenACWY control vaccine. The CDR3 loop reads CASSFLGRRLEQYF. DNA of the CDR3: TGTGCCAGCAGTTTCCTGGGAAGGAGGCTCGAGCAGTACTTC.